This TCR beta chain comes out of a study of blood T cell repertoires in COVID-19. Only a few counts were recorded for this clone. CDR1 and CDR2 (germline): GTSNPN, SVGIG (reference sequence). The CDR3 length is 14 residues. The junction had 4 bases not matched to a gene; V was cut back by 3 bases and J by 5 bases. Clones were sequenced by immunoSEQ multiplex PCR, and TCRdb holds only the in-frame ones, with some missing. The sample contains hundreds of thousands of clones, around four fifths of which appear only once. This clonotype was sampled from a woman aged 45-65 years with acute or convalescent COVID-19. Sequences were obtained from peripheral blood. The V call is TRBV30, the J call TRBJ2-1; 10 nucleotides line up with TRBD2. The CDR3, as DNA: TGTGCCTGGAGATCTAGCGGGAGTCACAATGAGCAGTTCTTC. It is translated as CAWRSSGSHNEQFF.